This T cell receptor (beta chain) was sequenced during a study of CD8+CD57+ T cells in acquired aplastic anemia (dated by TCRdb to 2016 to 2019). About the full investigation: On average, sorted CD4+ and CD8+ cells yielded approximately 3 ug of extracted DNA, with a range of 0.2 to 27.4 ug. CD8+CD57+ expansion was defined as a frequency above the mean frequency observed in healthy subjects. What the work shows at the level of the full study, not this receptor alone: CD8+ Simpson's diversity did not differ significantly between patients and healthy controls (P=0.060). Around 28 CD8+ CDR3 sequences were found to be shared between patients and controls, but these sequences appeared to be highly expressed in patients and within the immunodominant clones of the patients.

CDR1 and CDR2 are drawn from the germline V gene: SQVTM, ANQGSEA. Between the V and J ends, shortened by 4 bases and 2 bases respectively, the junction contains 9 bases. The CDR3 starts with the cysteine, ends with the phenylalanine, and has 13 residues. Only the CDR3 region is kept as DNA, spanning 39 bases read in frame from base 1. Genomic DNA served as template for TCR beta VDJ combination and CDR3 sequence profiling. TCR repertoire sequencing was run on an Illumina HiSeq 2000. The published analysis was carried out like this. TRBV/TRBJ rearrangement plots, CDR3 size and DJ length profiles, and Simpson's diversity index were used to evaluate the repertoires. The immunodominant clone was defined as the most abundant DNA sequence in deep sequencing data. CDR3 amino acid sequences were checked for sharing between subjects and were compared against published repertoires and the VDJdb database. Through fastp at Q25 and MiXCR, TCRdb rebuilt clones from the public reads, retaining in-frame beta chains. Each record represents a unique CDR3 protein, reported with the most common genes and DNA among its rows. The V and J calls were determined by TCRdb, not by the authors. This sample comprises some 170,000 distinct CDR3 sequences, about 64% of them detected only once. Of the sample, approximately 48% is held by the ten largest clones.

To note about this clonotype: This receptor's antigen is unknown. The input lacks base qualities; no much larger clone sits a single base away.

Patients chosen for sequencing had shown expansion of CD8+CD57+ cells by flow cytometry. Severe acquired aplastic anemia was diagnosed in all patients according to International Study of Aplastic Anemia and Agranulocytosis and Camitta criteria. At the time blood was sampled, none of the patients had received any therapy. In this study, sorted CD4+ and CD8+ T cells from the blood of healthy subjects and of severe aplastic anemia patients had their TCR repertoires deep-sequenced. Patients were enrolled under clinicaltrials.gov protocols 00001620, 01623167, 00001397, 00071045, 00081523 and 00961064 in the USA. Ficoll-Paque density gradient centrifugation was used to isolate peripheral blood mononuclear cells. Before DNA extraction, CD4+ and CD8+ T cells were sorted by FACS or by magnetic beads.

Sequences were obtained from sorted CD4+, CD8+, or CD8+CD57+ T cells (not recorded which) from PBMCs. The sequence came from a human donor with aplastic anemia. The receptor chain draws on TRBV29-1 and TRBJ1-5; confidence is insufficient to name the D gene. At the DNA level, the sequence is TGCAGCGTTGCGGGAGCAGGCAATCAGCCCCAGCATTTT. It specifies CSVAGAGNQPQHF.